This paragraph reports one T cell receptor beta chain. This specimen belongs to a study of blood T cell repertoires in COVID-19. Study-level background: Acute-phase and convalescent COVID-19 samples originated in the United States, Italy and Spain. The analysed material was cDNA or gDNA that came from T cells, B-cell-depleted T cells, or PBMCs.

Per the original methods: By means of reference gene primer amplification, nucleated cell counts were estimated. The protocol was immunoSEQ multiplex PCR, while the TCRdb copy is restricted to in-frame clones and leaves out a portion. V and J calls and clone size are copied from that table; D and trimming were computed from the DNA. The sample yields 250,000 to 350,000 clones, around 88% seen once. V gave up 5 bases and J gave up 14 bases, with 13 bases separating them. Germline V CDR1 and CDR2: SEHNR, FQNEAQ (reference sequence). The CDR3 totals 11 residues. This clonotype was obtained from a woman aged 25 to 39 who had recovered from COVID-19. V gene TRBV7-9 combines with J gene TRBJ2-1, with a tentative D call TRBD2 (5 bases). Sample: peripheral blood. CDR3 nucleotides: TGTGCCAGCAGCCTCAGCGGCGTCGAGTTCTTC. It yields the protein CASSLSGVEFF. The full variable domain, its missing parts supplied by reference TRBV7-9 and TRBJ2-1, is DTGVSQNPRHKITKRGQNVTFRCDPISEHNRLYWYRQTLGQGPEFLTYFQNEAQLEKSRLLSDRFSAERPKGSFSTLEIQRTEQGDSAMYLCASSLSGVEFFGPGTRLTVL.